Listed below are T cell receptor beta chains from one sample, sequenced in a study of early T cells in non-severe SARS-CoV-2 infection. TCRdb re-called the 5' RACE reads with MiXCR, one entry per CDR3 protein. This sample yields about 25,000 distinct CDR3 sequences, of which around 5.8% are seen a single time; approximately 2.5% belongs to the top ten. Specimen: whole blood. These receptors all come from an adult who was a healthcare worker with PCR-confirmed SARS-CoV-2 infection or an uninfected control (not recorded which). Each CDR3 is given without its conserved first and last residue.

v_gene | len | CDR3aa
TRBV7-6 | 19 | ASSRTGEVATLSFRANTQY
TRBV6-2/TRBV6-3 | 13 | ASSTILARAETQY
TRBV6-5 | 13 | ASSRISRGADTQY
TRBV5-5 | 15 | ASSFGDRGKGLDTQY
TRBV6-6 | 14 | ASSPYRQENNQPQH
TRBV7-6 | 14 | ASSSPGAAYSYEQY
TRBV7-2 | 16 | ASSKEGGTGAPYNEQF
TRBV4-2 | 13 | ASSRSGGGNTEAF
TRBV15 | 14 | ATSPRTGPGTGELF
TRBV29-1 | 13 | SVARIRVFSYEQY
TRBV27 | 12 | ASTPSGATDTQY
TRBV6-1 | 13 | ASSEAWGAVYEQY
TRBV20-1 | 13 | SARVGAGGGTEAF
TRBV11-2 | 13 | ASSLERGVNTEAF
TRBV7-9 | 10 | ASSLPGSPLH
TRBV7-6 | 10 | ASSTRTDTQY
TRBV6-5 | 11 | ASAEGSAYEQY
TRBV7-2 | 13 | ASSSGTGGFYEQY
TRBV7-2 | 13 | ASSLRGGKGTEAF
TRBV29-1 | 8 | SAGADGYT
TRBV29-1 | 10 | SVGGVNTEAF
TRBV7-6 | 13 | ASSPGVVSSYEQY
TRBV3-2 | 12 | ASSHGTGKETQY
TRBV7-6 | 11 | ASSKTGGNEQF
TRBV6-1 | 12 | ASIGMAGDYEQY
TRBV7-3 | 13 | ASSLTQGPYNEQF
TRBV12-3/TRBV12-4 | 14 | ASSSTGTGIQETQY
TRBV5-1 | 11 | ASSLYRYDEQF